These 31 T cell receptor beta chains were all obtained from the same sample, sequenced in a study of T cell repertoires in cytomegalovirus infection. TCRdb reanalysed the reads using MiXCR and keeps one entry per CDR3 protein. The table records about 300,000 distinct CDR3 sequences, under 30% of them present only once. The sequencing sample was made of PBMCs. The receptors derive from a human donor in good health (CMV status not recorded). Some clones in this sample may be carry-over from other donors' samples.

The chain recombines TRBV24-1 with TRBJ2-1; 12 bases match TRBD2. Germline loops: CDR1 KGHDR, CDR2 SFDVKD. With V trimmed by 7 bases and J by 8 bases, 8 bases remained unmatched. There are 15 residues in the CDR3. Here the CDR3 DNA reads TGTGCCACCAGCGGCCCGACTAGCGGGAGCTATGAGCAGTTCTTC. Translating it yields CATSGPTSGSYEQFF.

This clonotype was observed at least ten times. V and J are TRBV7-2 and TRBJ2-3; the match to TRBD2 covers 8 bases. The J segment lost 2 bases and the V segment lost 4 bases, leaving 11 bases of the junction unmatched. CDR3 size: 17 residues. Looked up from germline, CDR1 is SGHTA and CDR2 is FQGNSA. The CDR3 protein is CASSSPAGVSNTDTQYF. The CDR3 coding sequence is TGTGCCAGCAGCTCGCCAGCGGGAGTGTCTAACACAGATACGCAGTATTTT.

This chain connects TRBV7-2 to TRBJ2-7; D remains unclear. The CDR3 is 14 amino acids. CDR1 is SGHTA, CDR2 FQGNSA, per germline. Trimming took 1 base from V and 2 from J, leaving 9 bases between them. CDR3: CASSLGVQAYEQYF. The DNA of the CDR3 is TGTGCCAGCAGCTTAGGAGTGCAAGCCTACGAGCAGTACTTC. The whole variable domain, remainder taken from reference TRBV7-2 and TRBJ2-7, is GAGVSQSPSNKVTEKGKDVELRCDPISGHTALYWYRQSLGQGLEFLIYFQGNSAPDKSGLPSDRFSAERTGGSVSTLTIQRTQQEDSAVYLCASSLGVQAYEQYFGPGTRLTVT.

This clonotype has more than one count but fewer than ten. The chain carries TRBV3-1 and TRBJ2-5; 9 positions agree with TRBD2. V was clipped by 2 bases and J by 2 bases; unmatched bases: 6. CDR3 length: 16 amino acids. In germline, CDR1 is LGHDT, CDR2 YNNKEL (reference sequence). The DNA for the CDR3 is TGTGCCAGCAGCCAATTCCCTAGCGGGGCTCAAGAGACCCAGTACTTC. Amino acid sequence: CASSQFPSGAQETQYF.

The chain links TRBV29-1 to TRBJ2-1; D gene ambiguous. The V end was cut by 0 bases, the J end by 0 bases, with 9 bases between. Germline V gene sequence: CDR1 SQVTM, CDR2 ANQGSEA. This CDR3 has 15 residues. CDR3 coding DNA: TGCAGCGTTGAAGAGGTACATAGCTCCTACAATGAGCAGTTCTTC. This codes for CSVEEVHSSYNEQFF.

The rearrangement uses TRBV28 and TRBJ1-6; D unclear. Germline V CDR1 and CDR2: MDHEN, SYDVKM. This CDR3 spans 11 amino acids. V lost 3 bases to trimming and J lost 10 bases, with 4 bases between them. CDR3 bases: TGTGCCAGCAGTTTCCGATCACCCCTCCACTTT. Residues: CASSFRSPLHF.

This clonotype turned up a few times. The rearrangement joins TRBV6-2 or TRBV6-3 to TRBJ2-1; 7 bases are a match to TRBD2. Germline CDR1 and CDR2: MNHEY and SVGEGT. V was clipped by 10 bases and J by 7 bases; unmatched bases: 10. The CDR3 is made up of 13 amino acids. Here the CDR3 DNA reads TGTGCCACCGACGGCGGGAGTAAAAATGAGCAGTTCTTC. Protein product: CATDGGSKNEQFF.

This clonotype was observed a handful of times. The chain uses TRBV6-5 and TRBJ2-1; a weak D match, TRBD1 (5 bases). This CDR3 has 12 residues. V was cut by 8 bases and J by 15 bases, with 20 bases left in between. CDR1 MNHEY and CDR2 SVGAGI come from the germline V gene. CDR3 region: CASSRGGYRLFF. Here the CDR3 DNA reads TGTGCCAGCTCAAGGGGCGGATATCGACTGTTCTTC.

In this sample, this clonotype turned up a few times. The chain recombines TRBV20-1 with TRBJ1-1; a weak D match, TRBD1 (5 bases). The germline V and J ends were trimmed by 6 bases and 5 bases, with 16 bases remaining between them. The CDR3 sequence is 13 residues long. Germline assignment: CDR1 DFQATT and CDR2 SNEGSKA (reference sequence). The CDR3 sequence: CSAPGWGWTEAFF. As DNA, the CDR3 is TGCAGTGCCCCGGGTTGGGGGTGGACTGAAGCTTTCTTT.

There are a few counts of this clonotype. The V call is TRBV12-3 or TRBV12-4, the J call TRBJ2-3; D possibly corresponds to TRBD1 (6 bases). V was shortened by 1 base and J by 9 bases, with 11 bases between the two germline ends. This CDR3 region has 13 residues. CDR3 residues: CASSLDPQGTQYF. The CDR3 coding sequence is TGTGCCAGCAGTTTAGACCCACAGGGAACGCAGTATTTT.

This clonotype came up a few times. In nucleotides, the CDR3 is TGCGCCAGCAGCCAAGCCTTTAGCGGGGCCTACGAGCAGTACTTC. The encoded protein is CASSQAFSGAYEQYF. This chain connects TRBV4-1 to TRBJ2-7; 8 bases are shared with TRBD2. The CDR3 extends over 15 amino acids. Looked up from germline, CDR1 is MGHRA and CDR2 is YSYEKL. V shed 1 base, J shed 2 bases, and the junction held 4 bases outside the gene matches.

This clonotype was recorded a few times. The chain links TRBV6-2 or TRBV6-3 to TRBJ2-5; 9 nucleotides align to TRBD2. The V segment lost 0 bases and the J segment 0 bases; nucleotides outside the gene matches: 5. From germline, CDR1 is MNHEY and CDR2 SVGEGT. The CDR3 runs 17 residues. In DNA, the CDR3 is TGTGCCAGCAGTTACTCTTCTAGCGGGATGTACCAAGAGACCCAGTACTTC. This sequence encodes CASSYSSSGMYQETQYF.

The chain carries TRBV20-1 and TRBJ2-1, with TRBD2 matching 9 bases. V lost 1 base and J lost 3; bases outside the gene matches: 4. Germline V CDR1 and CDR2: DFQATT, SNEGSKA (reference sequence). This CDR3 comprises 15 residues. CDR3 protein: CSARGGTSYYNEQFF. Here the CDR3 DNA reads TGCAGTGCTAGAGGTGGGACTAGCTACTACAATGAGCAGTTCTTC.

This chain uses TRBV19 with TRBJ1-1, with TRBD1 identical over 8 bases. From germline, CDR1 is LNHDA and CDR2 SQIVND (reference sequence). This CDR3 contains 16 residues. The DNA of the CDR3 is TGTGCTTCAAGACCTGCGACAGGGGTTAGGGGCACTGAAGCTTTCTTT. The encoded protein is CASRPATGVRGTEAFF.

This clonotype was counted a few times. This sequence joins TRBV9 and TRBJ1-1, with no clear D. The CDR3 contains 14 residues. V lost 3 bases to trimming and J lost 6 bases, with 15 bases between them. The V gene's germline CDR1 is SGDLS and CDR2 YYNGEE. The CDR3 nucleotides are TGTGCCAGCAGCGCCAACGTACTAGCCTCTGAAGCTTTCTTT. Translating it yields CASSANVLASEAFF.

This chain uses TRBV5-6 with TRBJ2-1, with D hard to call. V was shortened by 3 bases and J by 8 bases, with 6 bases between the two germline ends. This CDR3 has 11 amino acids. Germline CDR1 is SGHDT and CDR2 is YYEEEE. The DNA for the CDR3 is TGTGCCAGCAGCTCTCCGGATGAGCAGTTCTTC. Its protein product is CASSSPDEQFF.

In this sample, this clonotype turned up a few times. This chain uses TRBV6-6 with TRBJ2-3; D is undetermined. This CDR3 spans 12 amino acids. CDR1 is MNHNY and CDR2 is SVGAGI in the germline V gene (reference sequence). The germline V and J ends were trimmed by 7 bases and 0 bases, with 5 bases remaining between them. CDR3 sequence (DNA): TGTGCCAGCATTGACAGCACAGATACGCAGTATTTT. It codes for CASIDSTDTQYF.

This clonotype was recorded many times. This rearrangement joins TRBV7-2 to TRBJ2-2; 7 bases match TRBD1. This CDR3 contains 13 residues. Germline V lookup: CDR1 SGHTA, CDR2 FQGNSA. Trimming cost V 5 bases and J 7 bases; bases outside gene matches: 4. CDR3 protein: CASSQRQGGELFF. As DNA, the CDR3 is TGTGCCAGCAGCCAGCGACAGGGCGGGGAGCTGTTTTTT.

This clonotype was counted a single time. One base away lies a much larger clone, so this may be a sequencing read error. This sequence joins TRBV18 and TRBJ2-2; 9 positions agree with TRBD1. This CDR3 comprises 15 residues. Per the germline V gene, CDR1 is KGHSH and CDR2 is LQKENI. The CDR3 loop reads CASSPRQGDTGGLFF. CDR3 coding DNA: TGTGCCAGCTCACCACGACAGGGGGACACCGGGGGGCTGTTTTTT.

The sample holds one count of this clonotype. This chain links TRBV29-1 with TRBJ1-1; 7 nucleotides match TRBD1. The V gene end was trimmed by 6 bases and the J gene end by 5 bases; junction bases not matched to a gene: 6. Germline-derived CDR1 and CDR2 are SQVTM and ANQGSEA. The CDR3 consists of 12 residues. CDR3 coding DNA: TGCAGCGTCGACAGGGATCGGACTGAAGCTTTCTTT. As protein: CSVDRDRTEAFF.

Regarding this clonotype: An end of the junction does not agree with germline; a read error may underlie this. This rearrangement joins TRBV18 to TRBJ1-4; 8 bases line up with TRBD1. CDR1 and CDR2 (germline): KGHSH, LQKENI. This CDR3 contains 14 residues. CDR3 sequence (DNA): TGTGCCAGCTCACGGACAGGGCCTAATGAAAAACTGGTTTTT. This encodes CASSRTGPNEKLVF.

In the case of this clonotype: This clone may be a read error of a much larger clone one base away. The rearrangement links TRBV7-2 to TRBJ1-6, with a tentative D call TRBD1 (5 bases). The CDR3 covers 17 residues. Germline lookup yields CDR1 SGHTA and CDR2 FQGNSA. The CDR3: CASSNIQGGTYNSPLQF. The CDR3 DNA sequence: TGTGCCAGCAGCAATATCCAGGGAGGCACCTATAATTCACCCCTCCAGTTT.

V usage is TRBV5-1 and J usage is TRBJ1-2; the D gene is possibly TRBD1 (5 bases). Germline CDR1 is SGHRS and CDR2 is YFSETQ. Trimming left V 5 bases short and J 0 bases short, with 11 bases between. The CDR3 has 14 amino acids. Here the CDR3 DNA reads TGCGCCAGCAGGGACAATCCAACTAACTATGGCTACACCTTC. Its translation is CASRDNPTNYGYTF.

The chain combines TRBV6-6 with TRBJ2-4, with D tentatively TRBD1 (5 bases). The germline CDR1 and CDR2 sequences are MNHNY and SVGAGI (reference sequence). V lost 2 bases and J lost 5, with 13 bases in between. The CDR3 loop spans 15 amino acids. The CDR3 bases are TGTGCCAGCAGTTACACCGGTGGCAGGGAAAACATTCAGTACTTC. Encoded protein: CASSYTGGRENIQYF.

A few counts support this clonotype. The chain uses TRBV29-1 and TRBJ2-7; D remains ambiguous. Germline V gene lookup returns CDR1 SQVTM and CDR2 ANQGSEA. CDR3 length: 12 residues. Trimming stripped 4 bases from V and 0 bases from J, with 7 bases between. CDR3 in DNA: TGCAGCGTTGGGGTGAGCTCCTACGAGCAGTACTTC. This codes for CSVGVSSYEQYF.

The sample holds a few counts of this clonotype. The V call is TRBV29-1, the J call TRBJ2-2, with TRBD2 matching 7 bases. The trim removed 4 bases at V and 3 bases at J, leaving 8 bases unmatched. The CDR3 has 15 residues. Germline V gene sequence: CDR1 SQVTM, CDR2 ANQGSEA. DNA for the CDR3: TGCAGCGTTGTTGACGCGGGAGCGTACACCGGGGAGCTGTTTTTT. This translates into CSVVDAGAYTGELFF.

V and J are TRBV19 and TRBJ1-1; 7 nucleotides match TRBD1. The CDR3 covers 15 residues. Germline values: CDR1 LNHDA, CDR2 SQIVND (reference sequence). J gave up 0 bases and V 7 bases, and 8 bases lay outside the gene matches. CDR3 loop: CASKIRGTVNTEAFF. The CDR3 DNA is TGTGCCAGTAAAATCAGGGGGACGGTGAACACTGAAGCTTTCTTT.

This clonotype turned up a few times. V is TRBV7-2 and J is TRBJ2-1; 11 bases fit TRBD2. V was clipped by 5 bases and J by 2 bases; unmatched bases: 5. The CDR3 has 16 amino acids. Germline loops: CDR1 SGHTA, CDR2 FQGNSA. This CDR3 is CASSRIAGGTYNEQFF. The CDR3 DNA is TGTGCCAGCAGCCGAATAGCGGGAGGGACCTACAATGAGCAGTTCTTC.

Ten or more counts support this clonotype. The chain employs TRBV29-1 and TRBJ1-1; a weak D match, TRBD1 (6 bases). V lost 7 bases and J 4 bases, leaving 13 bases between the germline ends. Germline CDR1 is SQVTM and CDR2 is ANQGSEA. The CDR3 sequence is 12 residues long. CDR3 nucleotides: TGCAGCGGAAACAGGGAGGGCACTGAAGCTTTCTTT. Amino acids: CSGNREGTEAFF.

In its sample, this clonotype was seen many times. The CDR3 reads CASSPPGPLGAFF. CDR3 in DNA: TGTGCCAGCAGCCCCCCCGGGCCCCTGGGCGCTTTCTTT. This chain links TRBV28 with TRBJ1-1, with unresolved D. The V and J ends lost 6 bases and 11 bases respectively, with 19 bases between them. Germline V gives CDR1 MDHEN, CDR2 SYDVKM. The CDR3 has 13 amino acids.

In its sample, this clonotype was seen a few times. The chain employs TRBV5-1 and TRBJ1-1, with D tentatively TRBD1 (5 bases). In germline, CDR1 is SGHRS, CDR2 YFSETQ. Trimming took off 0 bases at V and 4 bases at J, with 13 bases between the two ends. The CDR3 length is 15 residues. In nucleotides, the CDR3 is TGCGCCAGCAGCTTGGCCGGGGCCGGAGGCACTGAAGCTTTCTTT. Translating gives CASSLAGAGGTEAFF.